The subject of this entry is one T cell receptor (beta chain). J was trimmed by 4 bases and V by 2 bases; bases with no gene match: 3. The germline gives CDR1 SGHNT, CDR2 YENEEA. The CDR3 is 14 residues long. These data belong to a study of T cell responses to AZD1222 COVID-19 vaccine. TCRdb keeps only in-frame clones here, not all; method: immunoSEQ multiplex PCR. Of 120,000 or so clones listed, roughly 90% are singletons. Sequencing used peripheral blood, obtained 28 days after the second AZD1222 dose. The rearrangement links TRBV11-3 to TRBJ1-1, with 8 bases fitting TRBD1. The origin of this receptor is an adult who received the AZD1222 COVID-19 vaccine. CDR3 sequence: CASSLQGASTEAFF. The CDR3, as DNA: TGTGCCAGCAGCTTACAGGGGGCGAGCACTGAAGCTTTCTTT.